One sample yielded the 23 T cell receptor beta chains listed below, sequenced in a study of CXCR3-negative and CXCR3-positive naive CD8 T cells. General study findings and limits: A higher hydrophobicity marked the TRB CDR3s of CXCR3-positive naive cells versus CXCR3-negative naive cells.

The study made its TRB cDNA libraries by 5' RACE, adding UMI labels. With the 5' RACE reads reprocessed, TCRdb shows one record per CDR3 protein and no DNA. This table holds tens of thousands of distinct CDR3 sequences. These TCRs' antigens remain unknown. Sequencing used naive CXCR3+ CD8+ T cells from blood. Indicated subset: CD45RO-CCR7+CD27+CD95- naive CD8+ T cells expressing CXCR3 (TNR3+). These TCRs come from a human donor in good health. Some clones in this sample may be carry-over from other donors' samples.

V is TRBV28 and J is TRBJ2-1; TCRdb indicates TRBD2, and absent DNA this call remains unverified. CDR3 length: 15 residues. Germline-derived CDR1 and CDR2 are MDHEN and SYDVKM. The CDR3 reads CASSLPGTRITEQFF.

V and J are TRBV12-3 or TRBV12-4 and TRBJ1-2; the TCRdb call, TRBD1, lacks DNA for checking. The CDR3 spans 15 residues. CDR3 sequence: CASSLGGAANYGYTF.

The chain links TRBV12-3 or TRBV12-4 to TRBJ2-7; without DNA, the TCRdb call of TRBD1 cannot be checked. This CDR3 region has 16 residues. The CDR3 reads CASSNTGSGWGHEQYF.

V usage is TRBV7-2 and J usage is TRBJ2-5; no DNA is available, so the TRBD1 call from TCRdb remains unchecked. Per the germline V gene, CDR1 is SGHTA and CDR2 is FQGNSA. CDR3 length equals 15 residues. The CDR3 loop reads CASSRRTPREGTQYF.

The rearrangement joins TRBV20-1 to TRBJ1-1; TCRdb lists TRBD1, though no DNA is available to test this call. Germline V CDR1 and CDR2: DFQATT, SNEGSKA (reference sequence). The CDR3 is made up of 13 amino acids. The CDR3 loop reads CSAMGGRDTEAFF.

The gene calls are TRBV5-8 and TRBJ2-5; lacking DNA, the TRBD1 call made by TCRdb goes unchecked. The CDR3 length is 16 residues. CDR1 is SGHTS, CDR2 YDEGEE, per germline. CDR3 sequence reads: CASSPLGQGRGETQYF.

J is TRBJ1-5 and V is TRBV7-6; the TCRdb call, TRBD1, lacks DNA for checking. Per the germline V gene, CDR1 is SGHVS and CDR2 is FNYEAQ. The CDR3 has 15 amino acids. The chain's CDR3 is CASSLQTGKNQPQHF.

V gene TRBV5-1 combines with J gene TRBJ2-1; the TCRdb call, TRBD2, lacks DNA for checking. There are 17 residues in the CDR3. Germline V gives CDR1 SGHRS, CDR2 YFSETQ. This CDR3 reads CASSFTWEGSSYNEQFF. The variable domain in full, with the rest retrieved from reference TRBV5-1 and TRBJ2-1, is KAGVTQTPRYLIKTRGQQVTLSCSPISGHRSVSWYQQTPGQGLQFLFEYFSETQRNKGNFPGRFSGRQFSNSRSEMNVSTLELGDSALYLCASSFTWEGSSYNEQFFGPGTRLTVL.

The gene calls are TRBV27 and TRBJ2-1; TCRdb outputs TRBD2, but without DNA this stays unchecked. CDR3 length: 15 residues. The germline V gene has CDR1 MNHEY and CDR2 SMNVEV (reference sequence). The CDR3: CASRIAGGPYNEQFF.

The rearrangement uses TRBV10-3 and TRBJ1-5; the D call of TRBD1 rests on TCRdb alone, since no DNA is present to check it. The CDR3 is made up of 14 amino acids. In germline, CDR1 is ENHRY, CDR2 SYGVKD. This CDR3 reads CAISDRGSNQPQHF.

V and J are TRBV2 and TRBJ2-7; TCRdb returns TRBD2, unconfirmable since there is no DNA. Germline V lookup: CDR1 SNHLY, CDR2 FYNNEI. The length of the CDR3 is 15 residues. Here the CDR3 reads CASSGGEGRPYEQYF.

This chain's CDR3 is CASSQAGHNSPLHF. The chain joins TRBV4-1 to TRBJ1-6; with no DNA, the TCRdb D assignment of TRBD1 cannot be verified. There are 14 residues in the CDR3. Germline CDR1 MGHRA, CDR2 YSYEKL.

CDR3 protein: CASSLSGSHNEQFF. This rearrangement joins TRBV7-3 to TRBJ2-1; TCRdb outputs TRBD2, but without DNA this stays unchecked. The CDR3 has 14 amino acids. Germline CDR1 reads SGHTA; CDR2 reads FQGTGA. Full variable domain (rest looked up from reference TRBV7-3 and TRBJ2-1): GAGVSQTPSNKVTEKGKYVELRCDPISGHTALYWYRQSLGQGPEFLIYFQGTGAADDSGLPNDRFFAVRPEGSVSTLKIQRTERGDSAVYLCASSLSGSHNEQFFGPGTRLTVL.

The CDR3 protein is CAWSDRGYEQYF. The chain joins TRBV30 to TRBJ2-7. Germline CDR1 is GTSNPN and CDR2 is SVGIG (reference sequence). The CDR3 contains 12 residues.

V is TRBV6-5 and J is TRBJ2-1; the D call from TCRdb, TRBD1, cannot be confirmed without DNA. This CDR3 spans 15 amino acids. From germline, CDR1 is MNHEY and CDR2 SVGAGI. The CDR3 is CASSYGVARMDEQFF.

The chain links TRBV14 to TRBJ2-1; TCRdb calls TRBD1, which cannot be checked without DNA. The CDR3 has 13 residues. Germline CDR1 SGHDN, CDR2 FVKESK. The CDR3 is CASSPSGPGVRFF. The whole variable domain, filled in from reference TRBV14 and TRBJ2-1, reads EAGVTQFPSHSVIEKGQTVTLRCDPISGHDNLYWYRRVMGKEIKFLLHFVKESKQDESGMPNNRFLAERTGGTYSTLKVQPAELEDSGVYFCASSPSGPGVRFFGPGTRLTVL.

This chain links TRBV28 with TRBJ2-7; the TCRdb call, TRBD1, lacks DNA for checking. The CDR3 consists of 14 residues. The germline V gene encodes CDR1 MDHEN and CDR2 SYDVKM. The CDR3 spells CASSFLPGAYEQYF.

The V gene is TRBV15, the J gene TRBJ2-3; checking the TCRdb D call of TRBD1 is not possible without DNA. The CDR3 extends over 16 amino acids. The germline V gene has CDR1 LNHNV and CDR2 YYDKDF (reference sequence). This CDR3 reads CATSRGRGGPADTQYF.

The CDR3 protein is CASSQLTPEGYTF. This rearrangement joins TRBV14 to TRBJ1-2. The CDR3 extends over 13 amino acids. Germline assignment: CDR1 SGHDN and CDR2 FVKESK. The variable domain in full, with the rest retrieved from reference TRBV14 and TRBJ1-2, is EAGVTQFPSHSVIEKGQTVTLRCDPISGHDNLYWYRRVMGKEIKFLLHFVKESKQDESGMPNNRFLAERTGGTYSTLKVQPAELEDSGVYFCASSQLTPEGYTFGSGTRLTVV.

This sequence joins TRBV6-5 and TRBJ1-1. Germline V gene sequence: CDR1 MNHEY, CDR2 SVGAGI. The CDR3 runs 11 residues. The CDR3 protein is CASSSHTEAFF.

The gene calls are TRBV7-2 and TRBJ2-5; TCRdb indicates TRBD2, and absent DNA this call remains unverified. Germline V gives CDR1 SGHTA, CDR2 FQGNSA. This CDR3 region has 15 residues. The CDR3 is CASSPGLLGGETQYF. Combining the CDR3 with reference TRBV7-2 and TRBJ2-5 gives the whole variable domain GAGVSQSPSNKVTEKGKDVELRCDPISGHTALYWYRQSLGQGLEFLIYFQGNSAPDKSGLPSDRFSAERTGGSVSTLTIQRTQQEDSAVYLCASSPGLLGGETQYFGPGTRLLVL.

The chain employs TRBV5-6 and TRBJ1-5; with no DNA, the TCRdb D assignment of TRBD1 cannot be verified. The CDR3 runs 15 residues. Germline V gene lookup returns CDR1 SGHDT and CDR2 YYEEEE. The CDR3 spells CASSLGRGPFQPQHF.

The rearrangement uses TRBV5-5 and TRBJ1-2; the D call from TCRdb, TRBD1, cannot be confirmed without DNA. CDR1 SGHKS and CDR2 YYEKEE come from the germline V gene (reference sequence). The CDR3 contains 14 residues. This CDR3 is CASSPDSGGRGYTF.